The rows below give T cell receptor beta chains drawn from one sample of a study of OX40 agonist ivuxolimab in advanced cancers. TCRdb's table, derived via immunoSEQ multiplex PCR, lists solely in-frame clones and lacks some. This sample carries roughly 80,000 clones, 80% to 90% of them seen once, and the ten largest clones take 1.5% to 2%. The input for sequencing was CD4+ or CD8+ T cells sorted from blood, taken in a trial of the OX40 agonist ivuxolimab. These receptors originate from an adult with an advanced solid tumor such as melanoma, head and neck, liver or kidney cancer. The CDR3 runs from the conserved cysteine through the conserved F or W. The D gene is left open where the match is weak. Rows give clone size only sometimes, using once, few, many, or a class for an expanded clone.

v_call,d_call,j_call,clone_size,cdr3_nt,cdr3_aa
TRBV5-1,TRBD2,TRBJ2-3,-,TGCGCCAGCAGCATACGGACTAGCGGGGGCACAGATACGCAGTATTTT,CASSIRTSGGTDTQYF
TRBV7-3,-,TRBJ2-1,-,TGTGCCAGCAGCCCCCACATAAGGGCGACTGAGCAGTTCTTC,CASSPHIRATEQFF
TRBV7-2,-,TRBJ2-5,-,TGTGCCAGCAGCTTAGCGCGGATGCTGCAAGAGACCCAGTACTTC,CASSLARMLQETQYF
TRBV19,TRBD1,TRBJ1-5,-,TGTGCCAGTAGTATCCCCCGGGGCAGGGGGGATCAGCCCCAGCATTTT,CASSIPRGRGDQPQHF
TRBV10-1,-,TRBJ1-6,-,TGCGCCAGCAGTGAGAGGGTGAATTCACCCCTCCACTTT,CASSERVNSPLHF
TRBV5-1,-,TRBJ1-2,-,TGCGCCAGCAGCTTGGTGGGGGGTTTTAGGTATGGCTACACCTTC,CASSLVGGFRYGYTF
TRBV5-1,TRBD2,TRBJ2-3,-,TGCGCCAGCAGGCGGGAGTTTCGAACAGATACGCAGTATTTT,CASRREFRTDTQYF
TRBV5-4,TRBD2,TRBJ2-2,-,TGTGCCAGCAGCTCTTTGCGGGGGGGAGCCGGGGAGCTGTTTTTT,CASSSLRGGAGELFF
TRBV10-3,-,TRBJ1-6,-,TGTGCCATCAGGATGTCGGGTAATTCACCCCTCCACTTT,CAIRMSGNSPLHF
TRBV4-1,TRBD1,TRBJ1-1,-,TGCGCCAGCAGCCGCGGACAGGGGAACACTGAAGCTTTCTTT,CASSRGQGNTEAFF
TRBV19,-,TRBJ2-1,-,TGTGCCACGACAGCCCAAGGGTCCTACAATGAGCAGTTCTTC,CATTAQGSYNEQFF
TRBV6-5,TRBD2,TRBJ2-7,-,TGTGCCAGCAGTACTAGCGGGAGGGTCGACGAGCAGTACTTC,CASSTSGRVDEQYF
TRBV7-2,-,TRBJ1-1,-,TGTGCCAGCAGCTTGGGCACGAACACTGAAGCTTTCTTT,CASSLGTNTEAFF
TRBV27,-,TRBJ2-3,-,TGTGCCAGCAGTAAATACACAGATACGCAGTATTTT,CASSKYTDTQYF
TRBV10-2,-,TRBJ1-2,-,TGCGCCAGCAGTGAGTCGAATCTGGGCACCTATGGCTACACCTTC,CASSESNLGTYGYTF
TRBV9,TRBD2,TRBJ2-7,-,TGTGCCAGCAGCGCGTTAGCGGGAGGGACCTACGAGCAGTACTTC,CASSALAGGTYEQYF
TRBV5-4,-,TRBJ2-7,few,TGTGCCAGCAGCTTGGCCGGCCCCACGGGTACCGAGCAGTACTTC,CASSLAGPTGTEQYF
TRBV7-3,-,TRBJ2-1,-,TGTGCCAGGAGATTACAGATCTCCTACAATGAGCAGTTCTTC,CARRLQISYNEQFF
TRBV5-4,-,TRBJ2-1,-,TGTGCCAGCAGCTTAGGGTGGGGAAACAATGAGCAGTTCTTC,CASSLGWGNNEQFF
TRBV27,-,TRBJ1-5,-,TGTGCCAGCAGCTTCGGTTTATATCAGCCCCAGCATTTT,CASSFGLYQPQHF
TRBV11-3,-,TRBJ1-1,-,TGTGCCAGCAGCATCAACAGGGACACTGAAGCTTTCTTT,CASSINRDTEAFF
TRBV6-5,TRBD2,TRBJ2-1,-,TGTGCCAGCAGCCCGACTAGCGTACAGTTCTTC,CASSPTSVQFF
TRBV5-4,TRBD1,TRBJ2-5,-,TGTGCCAGCAGCTTGCCGGGTAGACAGGGCGGGCAAGAGACCCAGTACTTC,CASSLPGRQGGQETQYF
TRBV6-5,TRBD2,TRBJ2-3,-,TGTGTCAGCAGGGCTAGCGGGAGGGGCACAGATACGCAGTATTTT,CVSRASGRGTDTQYF
TRBV30,-,TRBJ1-6,once,TGTGCCTGGAGCAGGGGAGGGTCACCCCTCCACTTT,CAWSRGGSPLHF
TRBV9,TRBD2,TRBJ2-1,-,TGTGCCAGCAGTACCTATGCGGGGGGTGAGCAGTTCTTC,CASSTYAGGEQFF
TRBV7-7,-,TRBJ1-1,-,TGTGCCAGCAGCGTGACAGTGAACACTGAAGCTTTCTTT,CASSVTVNTEAFF
TRBV2,TRBD2,TRBJ2-3,-,TGTGCCAGCAGTTGGAGCGGGAGAACAGATACGCAGTATTTT,CASSWSGRTDTQYF
TRBV15,-,TRBJ2-4,-,TGTGCCACCAGCAGAGATGACGGAGGTGGGGGGCGGAAAAACATTCAGTACTTC,CATSRDDGGGGRKNIQYF
TRBV4-1,-,TRBJ1-4,-,TGCGCCAGCAGCCAAGATGCACAGACAAATGAAAAACTGTTTTTT,CASSQDAQTNEKLFF
TRBV5-1,-,TRBJ1-4,-,TGCGCCAGCAGCTTCGACGGGACGCGGAATGAAAAACTGTTTTTT,CASSFDGTRNEKLFF
TRBV2,TRBD1,TRBJ1-2,-,TGTGCCAGCAGCATAAAAAGGGGACAGGGAGTTGATGGCTACACCTTC,CASSIKRGQGVDGYTF
TRBV2,-,TRBJ2-1,-,TGTGCCAGCAGTGAGGCCGACTGGCAACTAAAGCAGTTCTTC,CASSEADWQLKQFF
TRBV2,-,TRBJ1-3,once,TGTGCCAGCAAAGACAGGGGAAACACCATATATTTT,CASKDRGNTIYF
TRBV27,TRBD1,TRBJ2-7,-,TGTGCCAGCAGTACAACCGGGACAGGGAATCGGGAGCAGTACTTC,CASSTTGTGNREQYF
TRBV19,TRBD2,TRBJ2-3,-,TGTGCCAGTAGTCGCGAGCGGGAGGGCACAGATACGCAGTATTTT,CASSREREGTDTQYF
TRBV18,TRBD1,TRBJ1-6,few,TGTGCCAGCTCACCGCGACAGGGTCGCCCGACCGATAATTCACCCCTCCACTTT,CASSPRQGRPTDNSPLHF
TRBV30,-,TRBJ1-1,few,TGTGCCTGGAGTGGGGGGCCTGAAGCTTTCTTT,CAWSGGPEAFF
TRBV7-3,TRBD1,TRBJ2-2,-,TGTGCCAGCAGCTTAACCGGGACAGGGATCGCCGGGGAGCTGTTTTTT,CASSLTGTGIAGELFF
TRBV7-6,TRBD1,TRBJ2-7,-,TGTGCCAGCAGCAGGGGACAGGGGGGATACGAGCAGTACTTC,CASSRGQGGYEQYF
TRBV5-4,TRBD1,TRBJ2-7,once,TGTGCCAGCAGCCTATCGGGACAGGGGGCCAGGGAGCAGTACTTC,CASSLSGQGAREQYF
TRBV28,TRBD1,TRBJ1-2,-,TGTGCCAGCAGGGGACAGGGTTACTATGGCTACACCTTC,CASRGQGYYGYTF
TRBV14,-,TRBJ2-1,-,TGTGCCAGCAGCCAAGAATCGAGGGGTAGCCCGTTCTTC,CASSQESRGSPFF
TRBV5-8,TRBD2,TRBJ2-7,-,TGTGCCAGCAGCCCCCCCACTAGCGGGGATGACTACGAGCAGTACTTC,CASSPPTSGDDYEQYF